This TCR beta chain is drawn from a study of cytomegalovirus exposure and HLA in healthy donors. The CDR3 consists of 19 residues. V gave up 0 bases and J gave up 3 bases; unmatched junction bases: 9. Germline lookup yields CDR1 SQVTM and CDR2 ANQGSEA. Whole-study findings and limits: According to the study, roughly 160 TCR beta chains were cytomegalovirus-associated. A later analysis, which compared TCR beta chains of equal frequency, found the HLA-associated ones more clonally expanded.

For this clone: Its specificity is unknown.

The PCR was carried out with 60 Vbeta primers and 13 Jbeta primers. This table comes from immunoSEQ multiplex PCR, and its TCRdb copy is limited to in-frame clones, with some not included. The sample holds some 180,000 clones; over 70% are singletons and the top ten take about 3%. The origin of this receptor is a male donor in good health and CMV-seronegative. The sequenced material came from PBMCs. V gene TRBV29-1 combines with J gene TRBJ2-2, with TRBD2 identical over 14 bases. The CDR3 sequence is CSVEDRRLAGGHDTGELFF. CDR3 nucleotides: TGCAGCGTTGAAGATCGGAGACTAGCGGGAGGGCATGACACCGGGGAGCTGTTTTTT.